This T cell receptor beta chain was found in a study of blood T cells in healthy people across ages. The amount of total RNA extracted per sample was at least 6 micrograms. Overall study findings and caveats: Versus aged donors, long-lived donors had higher diversity and more naive CD4+ cells.

The CDR3 covers 14 residues. Germline values: CDR1 MDHEN, CDR2 SYDVKM. V was trimmed by 5 bases and J by 2 bases, leaving 10 bases between them. The second PCR ran about 6 to 12 cycles with a sample-barcoded 5' primer and J-beta primers. TCRdb processed the 5' RACE reads anew with MiXCR; each CDR3 protein has one entry. The sample lists some 1.4 million distinct CDR3 sequences; around 39% were seen once. Comments on this clonotype: Its specificity is unknown.

V usage is TRBV28 and J usage is TRBJ1-3; D is possibly TRBD1 (6 bases). The origin of this receptor is a woman aged 18-29 years in good health. Source material: blood. CDR3 bases: TGTGCCAGCAGTATCACAGGGACTGGAAACACCATATATTTT. As protein: CASSITGTGNTIYF.